A selection of T cell receptor beta chains follows, all from one sample in a study of identifying expanded T cells in peripheral blood. The assay was immunoSEQ multiplex PCR, and TCRdb's table has in-frame clones only and misses some. The data contain over 70,000 clones, around 90% of them singletons. The material sequenced was blood. Every receptor here comes from a person between 18 and 75 years old in good health. Both conserved end residues are part of each CDR3. Each record gives: J gene, V gene, CDR3 protein.

TRBJ2-2 | TRBV6-1 | CASSEPRTVTGELFF
TRBJ2-3 | TRBV5-1 | CASSFTSGGFLDTQYF
TRBJ1-3 | TRBV7-2 | CASSSEGSSGNTIYF
TRBJ2-7 | TRBV27 | CASTSKGNEQYF
TRBJ1-5 | TRBV7-8 | CASSPVGGSQPQHF
TRBJ1-4 | TRBV7-8 | CASSQDREGKKLFF
TRBJ2-5 | TRBV11-2 | CASSLSVRETQYF
TRBJ1-2 | TRBV28 | CASSAYLQDRGNYGYTF
TRBJ2-7 | TRBV7-2 | CASSLRTSYYEQYF
TRBJ2-5 | TRBV12-1 | CASSFGDQPETQYF
TRBJ1-1 | TRBV19 | CASMGLGAFF
TRBJ2-3 | TRBV7-9 | CASSFGGAGSTDTQYF
TRBJ1-2 | TRBV29-1 | CSVKETAYGYTF
TRBJ1-3 | TRBV7-8 | CASSSIGHTIYF
TRBJ1-5 | TRBV6-5 | CASSYSGPMGPQHF
TRBJ2-2 | TRBV13 | CASRVTGLAGFTGELFF
TRBJ1-2 | TRBV28 | CASSLRGLGYTF
TRBJ1-4 | TRBV6-1 | CASSEATSEAEKLFF
TRBJ2-1 | TRBV29-1 | CSVVPGYNEQFF
TRBJ2-7 | TRBV28 | CASSFRFRDRDTSYEQYF
TRBJ2-1 | TRBV12-2 | CASRLVSLGTKSEQFF
TRBJ2-3 | TRBV13 | CASSREGDFVTTDTQYF
TRBJ1-5 | TRBV30 | CAWSVGQPQHF
TRBJ2-7 | TRBV6-5 | CASSSPQGEQYF
TRBJ2-5 | TRBV20-1 | CSARPQETQYF
TRBJ2-2 | TRBV7-6 | CASSFALYPNTGELFF
TRBJ1-1 | TRBV7-9 | CASSPGTGDFEAFF
TRBJ2-2 | TRBV7-6 | CASSLAETNTGELFF
TRBJ2-1 | TRBV5-6 | CASRELRDRGGDEQFF
TRBJ1-4 | TRBV2 | CASNRDRATNEKLFF
TRBJ1-2 | TRBV28 | CASSLREPLYGYTF
TRBJ2-7 | TRBV10-1 | CASSGSEGEQYF
TRBJ2-1 | TRBV7-6 | CASTLSQGAKNEQFF
TRBJ1-5 | TRBV5-8 | CASSWFIRGSGGNQPQHF
TRBJ2-3 | TRBV7-8 | CASSFILAGGPHDTQYF
TRBJ1-2 | TRBV7-6 | CASSPRGRGDGYTF
TRBJ1-3 | TRBV4-2 | CASSQDGRGAAGNTIYF
TRBJ2-2 | TRBV5-1 | CASGPLLNTGELFF
TRBJ2-1 | TRBV5-4 | CASSLGRVGTSYNEQFF
TRBJ1-6 | TRBV19 | CASSQIVRSSYNSPLHF
TRBJ2-1 | TRBV2 | CASSDPGASSYNEQFF
TRBJ2-2 | TRBV28 | CASSTQGGTILQLFF
TRBJ2-7 | TRBV30 | CAWAVSYEQYF
TRBJ1-4 | TRBV6-1 | CASRGHEKLFF
TRBJ1-6 | TRBV11-2 | CASSNQGAGNSPLHF
TRBJ1-2 | TRBV2 | CASRAYGYTF
TRBJ2-4 | TRBV4-2 | CASSQDGGSLENIQYF
TRBJ2-5 | TRBV29-1 | CSAFFRLARKETQYF
TRBJ1-3 | TRBV20-1 | CSARAGNTIYF
TRBJ1-5 | TRBV28 | CASGMAMRPQHF
TRBJ1-1 | TRBV19 | CASSKGRFEAFF
TRBJ2-3 | TRBV7-6 | CASGITGRGTTDTQYF
TRBJ2-3 | TRBV15 | CATSGGQEADTQYF
TRBJ2-1 | TRBV19 | CAIKSIYNEQFF
TRBJ1-2 | TRBV13 | CASSPGTSGYGYTF
TRBJ2-7 | TRBV10-3 | CAISESKKTMNYEQYF
TRBJ2-3 | TRBV7-9 | CASSLPVVAGGMLDTQYF